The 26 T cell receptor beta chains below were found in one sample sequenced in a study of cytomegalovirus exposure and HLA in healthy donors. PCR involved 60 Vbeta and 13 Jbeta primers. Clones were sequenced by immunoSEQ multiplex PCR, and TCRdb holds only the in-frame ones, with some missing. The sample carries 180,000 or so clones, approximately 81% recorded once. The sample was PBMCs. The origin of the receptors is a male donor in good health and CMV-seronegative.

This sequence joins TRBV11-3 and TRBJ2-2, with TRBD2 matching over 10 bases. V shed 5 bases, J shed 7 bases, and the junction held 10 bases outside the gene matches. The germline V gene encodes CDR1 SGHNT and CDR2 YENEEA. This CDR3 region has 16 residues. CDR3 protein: CASSHGLAGVGGELFF. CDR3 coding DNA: TGTGCCAGCAGCCATGGTCTAGCGGGAGTCGGCGGGGAGCTGTTTTTT.

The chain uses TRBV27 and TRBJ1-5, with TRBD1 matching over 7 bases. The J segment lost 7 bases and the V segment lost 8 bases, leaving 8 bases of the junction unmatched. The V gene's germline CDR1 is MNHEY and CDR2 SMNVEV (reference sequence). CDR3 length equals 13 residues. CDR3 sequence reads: CASSDRAGQPQHF. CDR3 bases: TGTGCCAGCTCCGACAGGGCAGGCCAGCCCCAGCATTTT.

Written as DNA, the CDR3 is TGTGCCAGCTCACCGAAGCAGGGTAACGGGGAGCTGTTTTTT. It is translated as CASSPKQGNGELFF. The chain recombines TRBV18 with TRBJ2-2; the D gene is possibly TRBD1 (5 bases). Trimming shortened V by 3 bases and J by 7 bases, and 12 bases separated the two germline ends. This CDR3 region has 14 residues. CDR1 KGHSH and CDR2 LQKENI come from the germline V gene. Full variable domain (outside the CDR3, taken from reference TRBV18 and TRBJ2-2): NAGVMQNPRHLVRRRGQEARLRCSPMKGHSHVYWYRQLPEEGLKFMVYLQKENIIDESGMPKERFSAEFPKEGPSILRIQQVVRGDSAAYFCASSPKQGNGELFFGEGSRLTVL.

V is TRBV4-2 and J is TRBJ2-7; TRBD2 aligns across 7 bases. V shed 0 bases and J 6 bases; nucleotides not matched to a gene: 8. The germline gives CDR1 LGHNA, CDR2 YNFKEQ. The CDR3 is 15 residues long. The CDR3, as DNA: TGTGCCAGCAGCCAAGAGAGTGGACCGGGGGGCGAGCAGTACTTC. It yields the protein CASSQESGPGGEQYF.

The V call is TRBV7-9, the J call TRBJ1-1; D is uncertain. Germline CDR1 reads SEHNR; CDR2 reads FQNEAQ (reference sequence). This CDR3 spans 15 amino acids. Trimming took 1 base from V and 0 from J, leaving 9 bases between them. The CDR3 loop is CASSLGTRMNTEAFF. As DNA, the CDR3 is TGTGCCAGCAGCTTAGGGACTCGCATGAACACTGAAGCTTTCTTT.

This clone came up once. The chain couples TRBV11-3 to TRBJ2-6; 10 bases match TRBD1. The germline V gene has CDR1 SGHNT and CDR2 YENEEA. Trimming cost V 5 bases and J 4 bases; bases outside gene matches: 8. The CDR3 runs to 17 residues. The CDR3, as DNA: TGTGCCAGCAGCCCCGGGACAGGGGCCCTGGGGGCCAACGTCCTGACTTTC. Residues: CASSPGTGALGANVLTF.

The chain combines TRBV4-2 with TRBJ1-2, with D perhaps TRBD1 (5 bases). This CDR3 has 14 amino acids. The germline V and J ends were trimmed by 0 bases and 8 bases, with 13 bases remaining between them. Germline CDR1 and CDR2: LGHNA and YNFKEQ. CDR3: CASSQDATAPGYTF. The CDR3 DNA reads TGTGCCAGCAGCCAAGATGCGACAGCGCCGGGCTACACCTTC.

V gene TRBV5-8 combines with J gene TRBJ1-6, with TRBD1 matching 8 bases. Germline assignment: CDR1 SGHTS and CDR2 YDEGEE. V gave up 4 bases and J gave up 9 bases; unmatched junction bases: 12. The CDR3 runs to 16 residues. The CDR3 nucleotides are TGTGCCAGCAGCATGCGACAGGGGAAATTCGGTTCACCCCTCCACTTT. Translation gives CASSMRQGKFGSPLHF.

The CDR3 DNA follows: TGTGCCAGCAGCTTAGGACTAGCAGGTGAGCAGTTCTTC. Its protein is CASSLGLAGEQFF. J is TRBJ2-1 and V is TRBV11-2; TRBD2 aligns across 7 bases. The CDR3 extends over 13 amino acids. The V and J ends lost 1 base and 9 bases, in that order; junction bases with no gene match: 3. Germline-derived CDR1 and CDR2 are SGHAT and FQNNGV.

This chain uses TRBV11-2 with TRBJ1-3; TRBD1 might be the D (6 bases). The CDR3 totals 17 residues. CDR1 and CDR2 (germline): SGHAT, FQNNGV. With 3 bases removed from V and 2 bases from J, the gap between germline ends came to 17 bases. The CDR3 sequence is CASSFLAGAVAGNTIYF. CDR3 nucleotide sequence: TGTGCCAGCAGCTTCCTAGCAGGGGCAGTCGCTGGAAACACCATATATTTT.

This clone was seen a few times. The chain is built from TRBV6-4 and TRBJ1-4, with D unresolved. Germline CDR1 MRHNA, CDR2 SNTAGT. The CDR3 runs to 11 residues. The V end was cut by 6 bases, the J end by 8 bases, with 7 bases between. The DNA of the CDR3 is TGTGCCAGCAGAGCAGGCGAAAAACTGTTTTTT. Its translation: CASRAGEKLFF.

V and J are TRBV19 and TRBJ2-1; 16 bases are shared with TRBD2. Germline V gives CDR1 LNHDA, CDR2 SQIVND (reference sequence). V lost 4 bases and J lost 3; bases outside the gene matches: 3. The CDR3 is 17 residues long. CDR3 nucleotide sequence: TGTGCCAGTAGTACGGGACTAGCGGGAGGGAACTACAATGAGCAGTTCTTC. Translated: CASSTGLAGGNYNEQFF.

In DNA, the CDR3 is TGTGCCAGCAGGTCGGGACAGGGTGGTGGAGAGCAGTACTTC. It yields the protein CASRSGQGGGEQYF. The chain combines TRBV6-1 with TRBJ2-7, with 9 bases fitting TRBD1. Trimming cost V 6 bases and J 7 bases; bases outside gene matches: 10. Germline CDR1 and CDR2: MNHNS and SASEGT. The CDR3 runs to 14 residues.

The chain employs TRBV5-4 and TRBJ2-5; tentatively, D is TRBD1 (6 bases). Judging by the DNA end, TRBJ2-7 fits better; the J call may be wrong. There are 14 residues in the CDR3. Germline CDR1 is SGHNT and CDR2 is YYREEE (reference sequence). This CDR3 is CASSLFGQGLEQYF. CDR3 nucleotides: TGTGCCAGCAGCTTGTTTGGGCAGGGGCTCGAGCAGTACTTC.

The DNA of the CDR3 is TGTGCCAGCAGCTTGCCAGGGGGGACAGGGGATACATCCTACGAGCAGTACTTC. This translates into CASSLPGGTGDTSYEQYF. The chain joins TRBV5-6 to TRBJ2-7; 10 nucleotides align to TRBD1. This CDR3 is 18 amino acids long. V shed 1 base, J shed 1 base, and the junction held 11 bases outside the gene matches. In germline, CDR1 is SGHDT, CDR2 YYEEEE.

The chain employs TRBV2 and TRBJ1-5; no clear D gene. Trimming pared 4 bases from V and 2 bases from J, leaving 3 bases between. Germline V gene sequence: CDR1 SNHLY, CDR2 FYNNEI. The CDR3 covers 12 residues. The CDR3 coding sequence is TGTGCCAGCAGTGTCGGCAATCAGCCCCAGCATTTT. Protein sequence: CASSVGNQPQHF.

The CDR3, as DNA: TGTGCCAGCAGCGTAGGGCCCTTCGATGGCTACACCTTC. This translates into CASSVGPFDGYTF. The genes are TRBV9 and TRBJ1-2, with D unresolved. V dropped 0 bases and J dropped 6 bases, with 9 bases sitting between them. There are 13 residues in the CDR3. Germline V gene lookup returns CDR1 SGDLS and CDR2 YYNGEE.

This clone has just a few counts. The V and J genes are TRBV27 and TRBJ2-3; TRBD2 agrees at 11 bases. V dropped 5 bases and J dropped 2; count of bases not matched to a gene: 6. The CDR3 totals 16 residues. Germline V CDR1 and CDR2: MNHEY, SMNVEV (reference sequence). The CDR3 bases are TGTGCCAGCAGTATTAGACTAGCGGGGTCCACAGATACGCAGTATTTT. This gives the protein CASSIRLAGSTDTQYF.

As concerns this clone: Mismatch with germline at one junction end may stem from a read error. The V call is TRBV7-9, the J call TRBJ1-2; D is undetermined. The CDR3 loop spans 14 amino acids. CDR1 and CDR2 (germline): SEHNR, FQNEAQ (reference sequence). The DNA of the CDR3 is TGTTCCAGCAGCGCGAGCGGGCGGGACTATGGCTACACCTTC. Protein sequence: CSSSASGRDYGYTF. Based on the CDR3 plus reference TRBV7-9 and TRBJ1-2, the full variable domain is DTGVSQNPRHKITKRGQNVTFRCDPISEHNRLYWYRQTLGQGPEFLTYFQNEAQLEKSRLLSDRFSAERPKGSFSTLEIQRTEQGDSAMYLCSSSASGRDYGYTFGSGTRLTVV.

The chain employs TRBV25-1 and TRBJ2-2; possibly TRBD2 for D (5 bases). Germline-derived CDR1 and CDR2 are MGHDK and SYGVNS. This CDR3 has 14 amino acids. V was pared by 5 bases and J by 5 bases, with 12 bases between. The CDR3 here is CASSLPGGTGELFF. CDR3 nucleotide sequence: TGTGCCAGCAGTTTGCCAGGCGGGACCGGGGAGCTGTTTTTT.

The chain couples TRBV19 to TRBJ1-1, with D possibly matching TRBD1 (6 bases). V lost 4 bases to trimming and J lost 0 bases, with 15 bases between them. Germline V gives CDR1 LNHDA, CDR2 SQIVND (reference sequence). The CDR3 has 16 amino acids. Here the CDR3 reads CASSTTRGGMNTEAFF. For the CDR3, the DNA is TGTGCCAGTAGTACCACTCGAGGGGGTATGAACACTGAAGCTTTCTTT.

As DNA, the CDR3 is TGTGCCAGTAGATCCGTCACAGATACGCAGTATTTT. Translation: CASRSVTDTQYF. V usage is TRBV19 and J usage is TRBJ2-3, with D unresolved. CDR1 is LNHDA and CDR2 is SQIVND in the germline V gene (reference sequence). The CDR3 loop spans 12 amino acids. The V end lost 6 bases, the J end lost 2 bases, and 6 bases lay between the germline ends.

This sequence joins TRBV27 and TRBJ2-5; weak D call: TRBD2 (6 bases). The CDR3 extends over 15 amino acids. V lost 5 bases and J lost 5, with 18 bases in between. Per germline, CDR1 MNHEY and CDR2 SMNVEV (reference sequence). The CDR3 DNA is TGTGCCAGCAGTCCCTCGGGACTCCTTTGGGAGACCCAGTACTTC. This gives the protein CASSPSGLLWETQYF.

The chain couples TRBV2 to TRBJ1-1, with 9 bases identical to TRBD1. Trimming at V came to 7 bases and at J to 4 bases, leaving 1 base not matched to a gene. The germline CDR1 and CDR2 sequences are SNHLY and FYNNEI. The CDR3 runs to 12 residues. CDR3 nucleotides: TGTGCCAGCATGACAGGGGGCACTGAAGCTTTCTTT. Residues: CASMTGGTEAFF.

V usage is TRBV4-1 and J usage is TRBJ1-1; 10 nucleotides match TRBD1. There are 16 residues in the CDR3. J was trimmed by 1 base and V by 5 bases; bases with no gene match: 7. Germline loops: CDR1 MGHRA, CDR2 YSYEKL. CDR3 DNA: TGCGCCAGCAGCTGGCGACAGGGGGCCCGGAACACTGAAGCTTTCTTT. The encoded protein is CASSWRQGARNTEAFF.

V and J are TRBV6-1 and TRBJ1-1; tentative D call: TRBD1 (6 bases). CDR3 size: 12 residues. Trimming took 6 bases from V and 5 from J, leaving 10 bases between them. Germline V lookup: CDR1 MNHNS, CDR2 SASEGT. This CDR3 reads CASRRGGTEAFF. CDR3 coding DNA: TGTGCCAGCAGAAGGGGGGGGACTGAAGCTTTCTTT.